This entry lists 30 T cell receptor beta chains sequenced from one sample in a study of cytomegalovirus exposure and HLA in healthy donors (dated by TCRdb to about 2017). Preparation of the library involved the immunoSEQ multiplex PCR assay. For the multiplex PCR, a mixture combining 60 forward primers for TCR Vbeta segments and 13 reverse primers for TCR Jbeta segments was used. Imported from immuneACCESS, the table was reduced by TCRdb to in-frame sequences with V and J called. These copies leave out some clones; in studies compared against another copy, an unresolved V gene accounts for under half, and the cause of the remainder is not known. This sample comprises around 90,000 clones, 86% of them detected only once. The ten top clones hold 9% to 9.5% of the sample. Sequenced sample: PBMCs. These receptors came from a man between 25 and 39 years old in good health and CMV-seropositive.

With respect to this clone: One junction end does not reproduce the germline sequence, and a read error may be involved. The V call is TRBV7-7, the J call TRBJ2-5; the match to TRBD2 covers 12 bases. Germline assignment: CDR1 SSHAT and CDR2 FNYEAQ (reference sequence). The CDR3 is made up of 17 amino acids. The CDR3, as DNA: TGTGCTAGCAGCTCCAAGCGGGGGACTAGCGGGCGGGAGACCCAGTACTTC. Protein product: CASSSKRGTSGRETQYF.

This chain connects TRBV5-1 to TRBJ1-1, with TRBD1 matching over 7 bases. V lost 5 bases, J lost 0 bases, and 7 bases stayed unmatched. Germline CDR1 and CDR2: SGHRS and YFSETQ. The CDR3 spans 15 residues. CDR3 in amino acids: CASRPGQLMNTEAFF. CDR3 in DNA: TGCGCCAGCAGACCGGGACAGCTCATGAACACTGAAGCTTTCTTT.

On this clone: A far larger clone is a single base away, which makes a read error likely. V usage is TRBV28 and J usage is TRBJ1-2; D uncertain. The CDR3 is 13 amino acids. The germline V and J ends were trimmed by 6 bases and 2 bases, with 10 bases remaining between them. CDR1 and CDR2 (germline): MDHEN, SYDVKM. The DNA of the CDR3 is TGTGCCAGCAGGCGTGACGGGAACTATGGCTACACCTTC. It is translated as CASRRDGNYGYTF.

The V call is TRBV10-3, the J call TRBJ2-1; 16 positions agree with TRBD2. CDR3 length: 20 residues. J was trimmed by 4 bases and V by 3 bases; bases with no gene match: 12. CDR1 and CDR2 from the germline V gene are ENHRY and SYGVKD. The CDR3 loop is CAISDANGGTSGRGYNEQFF. The CDR3 DNA reads TGTGCCATCAGTGACGCTAACGGAGGGACTAGCGGGAGGGGATACAATGAGCAGTTCTTC.

The CDR3 sequence is CASSETQGLAGELFF. In DNA form, the CDR3 reads TGTGCCAGCAGTGAAACACAGGGATTAGCCGGGGAGCTGTTTTTT. The chain recombines TRBV6-1 with TRBJ2-2, with D perhaps TRBD1 (6 bases). The CDR3 is 15 amino acids. CDR1 and CDR2 (germline): MNHNS, SASEGT. The germline V and J ends were trimmed by 2 bases and 6 bases, with 13 bases remaining between them.

Only one count was recorded for this clone. This chain connects TRBV19 to TRBJ1-5; no reliable D call. Trimming removed 0 bases from V and 9 bases from J, with 18 bases in between. The CDR3 extends over 16 amino acids. Germline V lookup: CDR1 LNHDA, CDR2 SQIVND (reference sequence). CDR3 coding DNA: TGTGCCAGTAGTATAGACTACCTAGCCTTCATTTCGCCCCAGCATTTT. Amino acids: CASSIDYLAFISPQHF.

This clone appeared a few times. V gene TRBV9 combines with J gene TRBJ2-3; 11 nucleotides align to TRBD2. The ends lost 2 bases at V and 5 bases at J; junction bases unmatched: 1. The V gene's germline CDR1 is SGDLS and CDR2 YYNGEE. This CDR3 is 14 amino acids long. The CDR3 DNA follows: TGTGCCAGCAGCGTTAGCGGGAGGGAAGATACGCAGTATTTT. It encodes CASSVSGREDTQYF. Combining the CDR3 with reference TRBV9 and TRBJ2-3 gives the whole variable domain DSGVTQTPKHLITATGQRVTLRCSPRSGDLSVYWYQQSLDQGLQFLIQYYNGEERAKGNILERFSAQQFPDLHSELNLSSLELGDSALYFCASSVSGREDTQYFGPGTRLTVL.

The chain joins TRBV27 to TRBJ2-5; TRBD2 agrees at 11 bases. The J call may be wrong; the DNA end is better matched by TRBJ2-7. CDR1 is MNHEY and CDR2 is SMNVEV in the germline V gene (reference sequence). The CDR3 covers 14 residues. The CDR3 nucleotides read TGTGCCAGCAGTTTAACTAGCGGGAGCACCGAGCAGTACTTC. Its protein is CASSLTSGSTEQYF.

The chain combines TRBV28 with TRBJ2-1; a weak D match, TRBD1 (6 bases). Trimming removed 2 bases at V and 4 bases at J, with 9 bases between. Germline CDR1 MDHEN, CDR2 SYDVKM. The CDR3 runs to 14 residues. The CDR3 reads CASSLLTGYNEQFF. The CDR3 region has the DNA TGTGCCAGCAGTTTACTCACAGGGTACAATGAGCAGTTCTTC.

This clone was counted a few times. The V gene is TRBV5-1, the J gene TRBJ2-6; no definite D call. Germline V gene data show CDR1 as SGHRS and CDR2 as YFSETQ. CDR3 size: 14 residues. The V and J ends lost 5 bases and 0 bases respectively, with 6 bases between them. The CDR3 DNA reads as TGCGCCAGCAGATCTTACTCTGGGGCCAACGTCCTGACTTTC. Translated, it gives CASRSYSGANVLTF. Variable domain in full (rest from reference TRBV5-1 and TRBJ2-6): KAGVTQTPRYLIKTRGQQVTLSCSPISGHRSVSWYQQTPGQGLQFLFEYFSETQRNKGNFPGRFSGRQFSNSRSEMNVSTLELGDSALYLCASRSYSGANVLTFGAGSRLTVL.

The chain has TRBV19 and TRBJ1-1, with D uncertain. The CDR3 runs 13 residues. The germline gives CDR1 LNHDA, CDR2 SQIVND (reference sequence). The ends were cut back, 4 bases at V and 1 base at J, with 7 bases in the middle. The CDR3 protein is CASSRHQNTEAFF. The CDR3 DNA follows: TGTGCCAGTAGTAGACATCAGAACACTGAAGCTTTCTTT.

This rearrangement joins TRBV2 to TRBJ2-7; 11 nucleotides agree with TRBD2. This CDR3 spans 15 amino acids. Germline CDR1 SNHLY, CDR2 FYNNEI. The V gene end was trimmed by 7 bases and the J gene end by 0 bases; junction bases not matched to a gene: 5. This CDR3 reads CASTRLAGNSYEQYF. For the CDR3, the DNA is TGTGCCAGCACTAGACTAGCGGGAAACTCCTACGAGCAGTACTTC.

The genes are TRBV19 and TRBJ1-2; 7 nucleotides line up with TRBD1. Trimming cost V 7 bases and J 7 bases; bases outside gene matches: 9. The CDR3 loop spans 13 amino acids. Germline CDR1 reads LNHDA; CDR2 reads SQIVND (reference sequence). As DNA, the CDR3 is TGTGCCAGTACCCCTACAGGGGCGGGTGGCTACACCTTC. Translation: CASTPTGAGGYTF.

The rearrangement uses TRBV28 and TRBJ2-3; 7 bases line up with TRBD1. With V trimmed by 5 bases and J by 1 base, 27 bases remained unmatched. Germline-derived CDR1 and CDR2 are MDHEN and SYDVKM. The length of the CDR3 is 22 residues. The CDR3 region is CASSLPPLTGPLRPARTDTQYF. In nucleotides, the CDR3 is TGTGCCAGCAGTCTCCCCCCCTTGACAGGGCCTCTGCGACCCGCACGCACAGATACGCAGTATTTT. Full variable domain (remainder filled in from reference TRBV28 and TRBJ2-3): DVKVTQSSRYLVKRTGEKVFLECVQDMDHENMFWYRQDPGLGLRLIYFSYDVKMKEKGDIPEGYSVSREKKERFSLILESASTNQTSMYLCASSLPPLTGPLRPARTDTQYFGPGTRLTVL.

The V gene is TRBV29-1, the J gene TRBJ2-3; D is undetermined. Trimming removed 5 bases from V and 6 bases from J, with 9 bases in between. Germline CDR1 reads SQVTM; CDR2 reads ANQGSEA. This CDR3 contains 11 residues. The CDR3 nucleotides read TGCAGCGTTCTAATGGGCGATACGCAGTATTTT. It encodes CSVLMGDTQYF.

The CDR3 DNA is TGCAGCGTTGAAGATGTGGCGGGGAGGGTCTACAATGAGCAGTTCTTC. This codes for CSVEDVAGRVYNEQFF. This chain joins TRBV29-1 and TRBJ2-1; 7 bases are a match to TRBD2. Germline V lookup: CDR1 SQVTM, CDR2 ANQGSEA. Germline trimming cut 0 bases from V and 3 bases from J; bases unmatched to any gene: 8. The CDR3 covers 16 residues.

V and J are TRBV7-2 and TRBJ2-1, with 14 bases lining up with TRBD2. The germline V gene has CDR1 SGHTA and CDR2 FQGNSA. This CDR3 is 20 amino acids long. V was pared by 0 bases and J by 4 bases, with 11 bases of the junction left unmatched. CDR3: CASSLALGLAGGGVYNEQFF. The CDR3, as DNA: TGTGCCAGCAGCTTAGCTTTAGGACTAGCGGGAGGAGGCGTATACAATGAGCAGTTCTTC.

The rearrangement uses TRBV7-2 and TRBJ1-4, with D perhaps TRBD1 (6 bases). This CDR3 is 15 amino acids long. Per germline, CDR1 SGHTA and CDR2 FQGNSA. Trimming cost V 2 bases and J 4 bases, with 11 bases left between them. The CDR3 DNA sequence: TGTGCCAGCAGCTTATCCAGGGGAAGTAATGAAAAACTGTTTTTT. Protein product: CASSLSRGSNEKLFF.

The chain joins TRBV27 to TRBJ2-1; the match to TRBD1 covers 7 bases. Germline CDR1 MNHEY, CDR2 SMNVEV (reference sequence). The CDR3 contains 12 residues. CDR3 region: CASGTASNEQFF. In DNA, the CDR3 is TGTGCGTCCGGGACAGCATCCAATGAGCAGTTCTTC.

The chain combines TRBV6-6 with TRBJ2-7; D unresolved. The CDR3 length is 14 residues. The V end was cut by 4 bases, the J end by 4 bases, with 14 bases between. In germline, CDR1 is MNHNY, CDR2 SVGAGI (reference sequence). This CDR3 reads CASSSPGRFYEQYF. The CDR3 nucleotides are TGTGCCAGCAGTTCCCCAGGCCGATTTTACGAGCAGTACTTC.

The J gene is TRBJ2-5, the V gene TRBV7-8; 9 bases match TRBD1. The CDR3 covers 16 residues. Germline V gene data show CDR1 as SGHVS and CDR2 as FQNEAQ. Trimming removed 6 bases from V and 4 bases from J; junction bases left unmatched: 12. For the CDR3, the DNA is TGTGCCAGCAGTCGTACCGGGACAGGGCGAGGAGAGACCCAGTACTTC. It yields the protein CASSRTGTGRGETQYF.

The chain carries TRBV4-1 and TRBJ2-1, with D possibly being TRBD2 (6 bases). The germline CDR1 and CDR2 sequences are MGHRA and YSYEKL. The CDR3 runs to 18 residues. Trimming stripped 0 bases from V and 6 bases from J, with 21 bases between. Here the CDR3 DNA reads TGCGCCAGCAGCCAAGATAGGAGCAGACTAGTTCAGTCCAATGAGCAGTTCTTC. Translating gives CASSQDRSRLVQSNEQFF.

The V gene is TRBV5-6, the J gene TRBJ1-4, with 7 bases fitting TRBD1. Germline CDR1 is SGHDT and CDR2 is YYEEEE. CDR3 length: 13 amino acids. With V trimmed by 4 bases and J by 8 bases, 5 bases remained unmatched. The CDR3 region has the DNA TGTGCCAGCAGCGAGGGGGCGCGGGAAAAACTGTTTTTT. Translation gives CASSEGAREKLFF.

This chain joins TRBV5-1 and TRBJ2-1; a possible D gene is TRBD2 (6 bases). Germline values: CDR1 SGHRS, CDR2 YFSETQ. Trimming stripped 0 bases from V and 7 bases from J, with 11 bases between. The CDR3 runs 14 residues. CDR3 sequence: CASSLAMGGNEQFF. The CDR3 region has the DNA TGCGCCAGCAGCTTGGCCATGGGGGGAAATGAGCAGTTCTTC.

V gene TRBV5-1 combines with J gene TRBJ2-7; 9 nucleotides match TRBD1. The CDR3 runs to 15 residues. Germline CDR1 is SGHRS and CDR2 is YFSETQ. The trim removed 4 bases at V and 0 bases at J, leaving 5 bases unmatched. The DNA for the CDR3 is TGCGCCAGCAGCCGGGGACAGGGCCTCTCCTACGAGCAGTACTTC. This codes for CASSRGQGLSYEQYF.

V is TRBV29-1 and J is TRBJ2-7; 9 bases fit TRBD2. The CDR3 is 15 residues long. The V segment lost 1 base and the J segment 1 base; nucleotides outside the gene matches: 5. Per the germline V gene, CDR1 is SQVTM and CDR2 is ANQGSEA. The CDR3 bases are TGCAGCGTTGAAGGGACTAGCGCACTATCCTACGAGCAGTACTTC. Translated, it gives CSVEGTSALSYEQYF.

The chain is built from TRBV5-6 and TRBJ1-2, with TRBD1 matching over 8 bases. CDR1 and CDR2 (germline): SGHDT, YYEEEE. J lost 4 bases, V lost 3 bases, and 14 bases had no gene match. The CDR3 is made up of 17 amino acids. This CDR3 reads CASSSPMDRAGSYGYTF. CDR3 bases: TGTGCCAGCAGCTCACCCATGGACAGGGCAGGTAGCTATGGCTACACCTTC.

The chain employs TRBV30 and TRBJ2-1, with 10 bases fitting TRBD1. This CDR3 region has 15 residues. The J segment lost 8 bases and the V segment lost 5 bases, leaving 12 bases of the junction unmatched. The germline gives CDR1 GTSNPN, CDR2 SVGIG (reference sequence). The CDR3 DNA reads as TGTGCCTGGGGAGATGACAGGGGGCTAATCGATGAGCAGTTCTTC. This codes for CAWGDDRGLIDEQFF. The full variable domain, rest sourced from reference TRBV30 and TRBJ2-1, is SQTIHQWPATLVQPVGSPLSLECTVEGTSNPNLYWYRQAAGRGLQLLFYSVGIGQISSEVPQNLSASRPQDRQFILSSKKLLLSDSGFYLCAWGDDRGLIDEQFFGPGTRLTVL.

The chain combines TRBV18 with TRBJ1-1; D unresolved. The CDR3 consists of 16 residues. V lost 0 bases, J lost 5 bases, and 16 bases lay in between. Germline V gene sequence: CDR1 KGHSH, CDR2 LQKENI. DNA for the CDR3: TGTGCCAGCTCACCACCTTTTGCTAGAATTGGGACTGAAGCTTTCTTT. It specifies CASSPPFARIGTEAFF.

The V call is TRBV6-4, the J call TRBJ1-1, with D unresolved. CDR3 length: 13 amino acids. V dropped 4 bases and J dropped 0 bases, with 6 bases sitting between them. Germline CDR1 and CDR2: MRHNA and SNTAGT. CDR3 DNA sequence: TGTGCCAGCAGTGCGTTAGTGAACACTGAAGCTTTCTTT. Translating it yields CASSALVNTEAFF.